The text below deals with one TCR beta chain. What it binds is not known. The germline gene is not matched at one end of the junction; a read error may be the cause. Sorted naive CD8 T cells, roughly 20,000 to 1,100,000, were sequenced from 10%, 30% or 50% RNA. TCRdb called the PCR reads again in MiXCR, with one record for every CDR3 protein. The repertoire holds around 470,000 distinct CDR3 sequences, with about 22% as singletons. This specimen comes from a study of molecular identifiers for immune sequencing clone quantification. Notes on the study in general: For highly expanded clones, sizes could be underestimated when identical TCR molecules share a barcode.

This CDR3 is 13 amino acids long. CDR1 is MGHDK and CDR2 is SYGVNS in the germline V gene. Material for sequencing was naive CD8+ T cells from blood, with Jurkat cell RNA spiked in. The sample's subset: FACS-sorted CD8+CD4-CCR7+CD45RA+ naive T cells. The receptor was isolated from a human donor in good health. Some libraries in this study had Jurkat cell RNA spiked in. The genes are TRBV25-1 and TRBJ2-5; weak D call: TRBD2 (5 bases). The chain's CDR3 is CASSGTLEEAQYF. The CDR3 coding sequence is TGTGCCAGCAGTGGGACTCTCGAAGAGGCCCAGTACTTC.